This T cell receptor (beta chain) was recorded in a study of T cell responses to AZD1222 COVID-19 vaccine. Study results and caveats: Among spike-specific TCRs, nearly half reportedly target unmutated variant regions. CD4 TCRs associated with vaccination spanned spike, dominating at 160-218 and 743-854. Receipt of two AZD1222 doses was followed by a rise in Spike-specific TCR breadth and depth. The donor group comprised mostly white British people and more females; the analysis possibly underestimated clonal diversity.

Data came from immunoSEQ multiplex PCR; TCRdb stores just in-frame clones and leaves some out. This table holds approximately 120,000 clones, about 92% found once. About this clone: Its specificity is not known.

Looked up from germline, CDR1 is SGHRS and CDR2 is YFSETQ. CDR3 length equals 14 residues. Trimming removed 0 bases from V and 6 bases from J, with 12 bases in between. The sample here was peripheral blood, taken on day 0 of AZD1222 vaccination. This sequence was found in an adult in good health. V gene TRBV5-1 combines with J gene TRBJ1-2, with D maybe TRBD1 (5 bases). The CDR3 spells CASSLVGGSNGYTF. The CDR3 bases are TGCGCCAGCAGCTTGGTTGGGGGTAGCAATGGCTACACCTTC. The full variable domain, rest sourced from reference TRBV5-1 and TRBJ1-2, is KAGVTQTPRYLIKTRGQQVTLSCSPISGHRSVSWYQQTPGQGLQFLFEYFSETQRNKGNFPGRFSGRQFSNSRSEMNVSTLELGDSALYLCASSLVGGSNGYTFGSGTRLTVV.